In its sample, the clone carrying this T cell receptor beta chain was seen a few times. This sample is part of a study of T cells after yellow fever vaccination. One entry per CDR3 protein results from TCRdb running MiXCR on the 5' RACE reads. The sample includes roughly 180,000 distinct CDR3 sequences, about 6.2% seen only once; the top ten take less than 3%. V was cut by 3 bases and J by 4 bases, with 12 bases left in between. CDR1 and CDR2 from the germline V gene are SGHAT and FQNNGV. This CDR3 has 14 amino acids. The chain recombines TRBV11-2 with TRBJ1-2; a possible D gene is TRBD1 (6 bases). Sequencing used CD4+ T cells sorted from PBMCs, obtained on the day of the first yellow fever vaccination. The TCR originated in a man aged 18-30 years who received the YFV17D yellow fever vaccine. The CDR3 reads CASSFGVTGYGYTF. CDR3 sequence (DNA): TGTGCCAGCAGCTTCGGGGTGACAGGCTATGGCTACACCTTC.